This T cell receptor beta chain was sequenced in a study of blood T cell repertoires in COVID-19. In the study overall: Donors in the United States, Italy and Spain gave samples during acute or convalescent COVID-19. PBMCs, B-cell-depleted T cells, or T cells were the source of the cDNA or gDNA that made up the material.

In the authors' methods: Reference gene primer amplification yielded estimated nucleated cell counts. TCRdb's copy holds only in-frame clones and misses some; the assay was immunoSEQ multiplex PCR. The V and J calls and clone size come from that table; D and trimming were worked out from the DNA. The sample holds about 140,000 clones, 70% to 90% seen once. The clonotype was recovered from a woman aged 55-70 years with acute or convalescent COVID-19. Sequenced material: peripheral blood.

For the CDR3, the DNA is TGTGCCAGTAGTACCCGTGGCTTCTCAACAACTAATGAAAAACTGTTTTTT. Protein sequence: CASSTRGFSTTNEKLFF. This sequence joins TRBV19 and TRBJ1-4, with D unclear. The CDR3 runs to 17 residues. The V gene's germline CDR1 is LNHDA and CDR2 SQIVND (reference sequence). Trimming took off 4 bases at V and 0 bases at J, with 15 bases between the two ends.